This T cell receptor (beta chain) was found in a study of metastatic and nonmetastatic thyroid tumors. Broader study findings: When malignant thyroid tumors were compared with benign nodules, TCR beta diversity was reportedly significantly higher in the malignant tumors. This held in both blood and tumor samples.

V was clipped by 3 bases and J by 11 bases, with 23 bases between them. The CDR3 has 16 amino acids. In germline, CDR1 is MNHNY, CDR2 SVGAGI (reference sequence). Patients underwent thyroid surgery, and none had received any treatment before it. Using MiXCR, TCRdb re-called clones from the PCR reads. The sample includes roughly 40,000 clones, around 16% seen only once; the top ten take around 9.9%. This clone was seen ten or more times. Its antigen is not identified. The genes are TRBV6-6 and TRBJ2-1, with D tentatively TRBD2 (6 bases). The sequence was collected from a female donor with papillary thyroid cancer or a benign thyroid nodule (not recorded which). Some clones in this sample may be carry-over from other donors' samples. The source material was tumor tissue. The CDR3 DNA reads TGTGCCAGCAGTTATGACGGTGTGATTGGGAGCGGGCAGCAGTTCTTC. It encodes CASSYDGVIGSGQQFF.